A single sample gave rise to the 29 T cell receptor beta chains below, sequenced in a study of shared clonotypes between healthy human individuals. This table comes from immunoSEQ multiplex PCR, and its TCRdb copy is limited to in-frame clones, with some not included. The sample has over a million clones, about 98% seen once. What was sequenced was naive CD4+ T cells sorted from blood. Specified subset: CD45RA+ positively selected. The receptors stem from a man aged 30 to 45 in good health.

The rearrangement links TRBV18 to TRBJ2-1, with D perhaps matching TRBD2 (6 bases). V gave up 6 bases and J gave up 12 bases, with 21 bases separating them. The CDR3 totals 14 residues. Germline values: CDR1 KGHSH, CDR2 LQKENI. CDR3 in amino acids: CASSPFKPGTWQFF. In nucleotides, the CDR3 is TGTGCCAGCTCCCCATTTAAGCCTGGGACTTGGCAGTTCTTC.

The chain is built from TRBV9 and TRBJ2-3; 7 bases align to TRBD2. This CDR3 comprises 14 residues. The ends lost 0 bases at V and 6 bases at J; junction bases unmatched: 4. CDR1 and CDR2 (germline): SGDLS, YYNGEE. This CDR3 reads CASSVVGGSDTQYF. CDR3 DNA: TGTGCCAGCAGCGTAGTTGGCGGGAGCGATACGCAGTATTTT.

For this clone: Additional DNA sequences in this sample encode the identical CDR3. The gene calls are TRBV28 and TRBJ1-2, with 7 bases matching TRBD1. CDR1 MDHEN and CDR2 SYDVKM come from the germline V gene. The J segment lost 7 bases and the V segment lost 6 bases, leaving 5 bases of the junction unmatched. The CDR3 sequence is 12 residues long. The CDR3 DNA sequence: TGTGCCAGCAGGGGGGACAGCTCTGGCTACACCTTC. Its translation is CASRGDSSGYTF.

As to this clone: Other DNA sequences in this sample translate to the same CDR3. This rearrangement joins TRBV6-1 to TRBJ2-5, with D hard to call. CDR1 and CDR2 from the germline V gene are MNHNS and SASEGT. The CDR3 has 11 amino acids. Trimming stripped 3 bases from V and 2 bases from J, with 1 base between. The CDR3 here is CASSEQETQYF. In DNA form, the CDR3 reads TGTGCCAGCAGTGAGCAAGAGACCCAGTACTTC.

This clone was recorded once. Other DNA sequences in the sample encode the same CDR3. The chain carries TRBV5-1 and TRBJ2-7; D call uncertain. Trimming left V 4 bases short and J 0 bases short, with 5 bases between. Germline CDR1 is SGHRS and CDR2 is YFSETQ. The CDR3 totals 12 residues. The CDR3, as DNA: TGCGCCAGCAGCCGAGACTCCTACGAGCAGTACTTC. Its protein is CASSRDSYEQYF. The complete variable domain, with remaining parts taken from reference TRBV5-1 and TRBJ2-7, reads KAGVTQTPRYLIKTRGQQVTLSCSPISGHRSVSWYQQTPGQGLQFLFEYFSETQRNKGNFPGRFSGRQFSNSRSEMNVSTLELGDSALYLCASSRDSYEQYFGPGTRLTVT.

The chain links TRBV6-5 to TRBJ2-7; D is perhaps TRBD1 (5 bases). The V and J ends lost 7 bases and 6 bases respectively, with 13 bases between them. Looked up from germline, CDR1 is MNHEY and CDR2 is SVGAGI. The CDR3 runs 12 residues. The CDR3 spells CASTNTGLEQYF. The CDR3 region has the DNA TGTGCCAGCACCAACACAGGTCTCGAGCAGTACTTC.

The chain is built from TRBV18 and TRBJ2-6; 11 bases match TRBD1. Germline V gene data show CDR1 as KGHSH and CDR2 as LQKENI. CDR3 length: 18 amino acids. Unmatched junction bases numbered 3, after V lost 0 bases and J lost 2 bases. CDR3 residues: CASSPPRTGGAGANVLTF. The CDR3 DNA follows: TGTGCCAGCTCACCACCGAGGACAGGGGGCGCTGGGGCCAACGTCCTGACTTTC.

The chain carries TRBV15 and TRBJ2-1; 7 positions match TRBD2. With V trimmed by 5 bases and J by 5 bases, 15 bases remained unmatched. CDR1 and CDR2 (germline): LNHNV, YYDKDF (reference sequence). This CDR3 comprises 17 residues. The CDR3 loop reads CATSSPDGRLRNNEQFF. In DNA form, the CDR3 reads TGTGCCACCAGCTCCCCCGACGGGAGGCTTAGAAACAATGAGCAGTTCTTC.

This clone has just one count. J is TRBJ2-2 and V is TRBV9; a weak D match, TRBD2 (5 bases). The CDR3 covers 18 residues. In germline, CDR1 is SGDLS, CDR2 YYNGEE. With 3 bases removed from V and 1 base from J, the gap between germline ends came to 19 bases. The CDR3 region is CASSAPPPSGENTGELFF. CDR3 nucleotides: TGTGCCAGCAGCGCCCCACCCCCGTCCGGGGAGAACACCGGGGAGCTGTTTTTT.

CDR3 in amino acids: CASSRGTPYEQYF. The CDR3 nucleotides are TGTGCCAGCAGCCGAGGGACTCCCTACGAGCAGTACTTC. This rearrangement joins TRBV7-9 to TRBJ2-7; TRBD2 is a possible D gene (6 bases). Germline CDR1 SEHNR, CDR2 FQNEAQ (reference sequence). The CDR3 covers 13 residues. Deletions cut 5 bases from V and 2 bases from J, with 10 bases between.

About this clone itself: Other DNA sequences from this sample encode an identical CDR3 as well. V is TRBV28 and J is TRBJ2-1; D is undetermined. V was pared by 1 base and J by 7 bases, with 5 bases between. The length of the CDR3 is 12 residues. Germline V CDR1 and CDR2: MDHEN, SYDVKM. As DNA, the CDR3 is TGTGCCAGCAGTTTATTGTCGAATGAGCAGTTCTTC. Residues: CASSLLSNEQFF.

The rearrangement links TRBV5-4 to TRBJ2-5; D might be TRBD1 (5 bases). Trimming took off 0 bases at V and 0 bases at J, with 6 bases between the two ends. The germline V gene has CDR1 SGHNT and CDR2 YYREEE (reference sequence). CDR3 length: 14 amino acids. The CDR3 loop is CASSLGQYQETQYF. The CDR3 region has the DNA TGTGCCAGCAGCTTGGGACAGTACCAAGAGACCCAGTACTTC.

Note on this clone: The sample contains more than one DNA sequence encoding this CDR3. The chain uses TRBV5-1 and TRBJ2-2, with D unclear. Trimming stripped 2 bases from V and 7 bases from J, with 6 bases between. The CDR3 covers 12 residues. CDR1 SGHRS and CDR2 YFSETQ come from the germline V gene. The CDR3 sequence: CASSLGGGELFF. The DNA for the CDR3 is TGCGCCAGCAGCTTAGGTGGCGGGGAGCTGTTTTTT.

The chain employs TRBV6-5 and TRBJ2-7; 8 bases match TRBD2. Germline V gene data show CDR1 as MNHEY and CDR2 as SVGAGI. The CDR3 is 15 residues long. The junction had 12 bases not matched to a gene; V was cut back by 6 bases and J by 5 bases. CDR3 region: CASRDFGRASNEQYF. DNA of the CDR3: TGTGCCAGCAGGGATTTCGGGAGGGCGTCCAACGAGCAGTACTTC.

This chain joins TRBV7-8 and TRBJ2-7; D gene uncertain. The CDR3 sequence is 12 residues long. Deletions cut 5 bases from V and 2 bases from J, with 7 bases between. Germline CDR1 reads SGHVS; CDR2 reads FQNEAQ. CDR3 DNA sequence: TGTGCCAGCAGCCTGACCACCTACGAGCAGTACTTC. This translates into CASSLTTYEQYF.

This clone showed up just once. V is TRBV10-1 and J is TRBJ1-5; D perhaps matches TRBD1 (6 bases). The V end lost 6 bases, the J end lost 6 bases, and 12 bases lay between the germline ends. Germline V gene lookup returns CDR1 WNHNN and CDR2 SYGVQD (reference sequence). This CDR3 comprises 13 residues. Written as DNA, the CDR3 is TGCGCCAGCAGCCAGGGGTCCGCTCAGCCCCAGCATTTT. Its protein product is CASSQGSAQPQHF.

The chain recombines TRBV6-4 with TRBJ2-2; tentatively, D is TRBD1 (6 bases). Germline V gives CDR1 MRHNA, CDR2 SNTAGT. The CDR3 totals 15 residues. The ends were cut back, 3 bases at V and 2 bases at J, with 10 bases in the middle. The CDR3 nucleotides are TGTGCCAGCAGTGAAACAGGGTTTAACACCGGGGAGCTGTTTTTT. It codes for CASSETGFNTGELFF.

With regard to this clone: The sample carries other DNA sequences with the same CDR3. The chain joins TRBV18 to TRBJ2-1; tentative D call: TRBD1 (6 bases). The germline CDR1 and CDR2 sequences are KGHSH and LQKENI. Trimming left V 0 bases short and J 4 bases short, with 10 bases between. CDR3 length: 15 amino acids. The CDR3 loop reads CASSPPRGEYNEQFF. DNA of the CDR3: TGTGCCAGCTCACCACCCAGGGGCGAGTACAATGAGCAGTTCTTC.

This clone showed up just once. CDR3 region: CASSSPPNSNQPQHF. The CDR3 DNA follows: TGTGCCAGCAGTTCCCCCCCCAATAGCAATCAGCCCCAGCATTTT. The chain employs TRBV28 and TRBJ1-5, with D unresolved. The CDR3 is 15 amino acids. Deletions cut 4 bases from V and 0 bases from J, with 10 bases between. The V gene's germline CDR1 is MDHEN and CDR2 SYDVKM.

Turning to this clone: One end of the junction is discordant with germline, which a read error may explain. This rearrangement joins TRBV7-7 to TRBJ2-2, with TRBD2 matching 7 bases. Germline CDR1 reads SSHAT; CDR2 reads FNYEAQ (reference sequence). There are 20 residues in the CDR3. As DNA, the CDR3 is TGTGCTAGCAGCCCCCGAAAAGCCTTGGGTCTAGCGGATAACACCGGGGAGCTGTTTTTT. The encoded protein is CASSPRKALGLADNTGELFF.

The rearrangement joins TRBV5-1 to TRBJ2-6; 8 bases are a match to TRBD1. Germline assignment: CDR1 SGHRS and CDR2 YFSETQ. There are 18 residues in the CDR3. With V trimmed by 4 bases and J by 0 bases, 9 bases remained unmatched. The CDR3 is CASSTGQGSHSGANVLTF. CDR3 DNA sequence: TGCGCCAGCAGCACAGGACAGGGTTCCCACTCTGGGGCCAACGTCCTGACTTTC.

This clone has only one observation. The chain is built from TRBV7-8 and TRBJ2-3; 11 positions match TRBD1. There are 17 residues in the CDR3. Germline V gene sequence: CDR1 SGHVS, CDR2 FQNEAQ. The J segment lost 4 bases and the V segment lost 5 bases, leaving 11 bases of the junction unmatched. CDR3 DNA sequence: TGTGCCAGCAGCCCTTCGGGGACAGGGGGTATCGCAGATACGCAGTATTTT. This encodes CASSPSGTGGIADTQYF. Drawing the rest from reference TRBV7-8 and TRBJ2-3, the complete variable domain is GAGVSQSPRYKVAKRGQDVALRCDPISGHVSLFWYQQALGQGPEFLTYFQNEAQLDKSGLPSDRFFAERPEGSVSTLKIQRTQQEDSAVYLCASSPSGTGGIADTQYFGPGTRLTVL.

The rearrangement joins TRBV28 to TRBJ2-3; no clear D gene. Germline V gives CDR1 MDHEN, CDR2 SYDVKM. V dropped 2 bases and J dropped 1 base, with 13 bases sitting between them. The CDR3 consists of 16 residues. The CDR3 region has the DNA TGTGCCAGCAGTTTAGGGCTCCGGGTCCGCACAGATACGCAGTATTTT. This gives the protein CASSLGLRVRTDTQYF.

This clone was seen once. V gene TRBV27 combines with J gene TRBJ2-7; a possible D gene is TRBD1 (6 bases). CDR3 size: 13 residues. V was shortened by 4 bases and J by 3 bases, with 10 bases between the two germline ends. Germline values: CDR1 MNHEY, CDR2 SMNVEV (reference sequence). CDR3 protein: CASSWNRDYEQYF. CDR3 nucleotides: TGTGCCAGCAGTTGGAACAGGGACTACGAGCAGTACTTC.

Here the CDR3 DNA reads TGTGCCAGCAATGTCGCTAGCGAGGTTGAGCAGTTCTTC. Translated, it gives CASNVASEVEQFF. The chain recombines TRBV2 with TRBJ2-1; the D gene is possibly TRBD2 (6 bases). Germline V gives CDR1 SNHLY, CDR2 FYNNEI. V lost 7 bases and J 9 bases, leaving 16 bases between the germline ends. The length of the CDR3 is 13 residues.

The CDR3 spells CASGERGAKNIQYF. The CDR3, as DNA: TGCGCCAGCGGGGAGCGGGGGGCCAAAAACATTCAGTACTTC. The chain couples TRBV5-1 to TRBJ2-4, with 8 positions matching TRBD2. Germline assignment: CDR1 SGHRS and CDR2 YFSETQ. CDR3 size: 14 residues. Trimming took 7 bases from V and 1 from J; bases not matched to a gene: 4.

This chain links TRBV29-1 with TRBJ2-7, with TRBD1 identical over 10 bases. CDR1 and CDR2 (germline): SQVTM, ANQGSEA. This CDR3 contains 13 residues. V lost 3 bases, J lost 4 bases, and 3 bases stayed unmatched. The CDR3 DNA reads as TGCAGCGTTGACCCGGGACAGGGGTACGAGCAGTACTTC. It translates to CSVDPGQGYEQYF.

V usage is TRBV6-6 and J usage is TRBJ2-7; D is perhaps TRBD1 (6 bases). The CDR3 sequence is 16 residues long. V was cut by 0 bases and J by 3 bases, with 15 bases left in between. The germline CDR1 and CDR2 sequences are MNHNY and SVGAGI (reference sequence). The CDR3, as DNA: TGTGCCAGCAGTTACTCTTACCGGGACAAGATCTACGAGCAGTACTTC. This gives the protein CASSYSYRDKIYEQYF.

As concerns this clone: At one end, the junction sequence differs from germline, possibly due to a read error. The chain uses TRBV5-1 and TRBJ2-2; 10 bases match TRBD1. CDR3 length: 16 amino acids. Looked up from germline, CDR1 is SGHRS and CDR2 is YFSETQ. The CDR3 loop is CASTLTGGFRAGELFF. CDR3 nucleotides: TGCGCCAGCACCTTGACAGGGGGCTTCAGGGCCGGGGAGCTGTTTTTT. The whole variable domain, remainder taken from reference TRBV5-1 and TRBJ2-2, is KAGVTQTPRYLIKTRGQQVTLSCSPISGHRSVSWYQQTPGQGLQFLFEYFSETQRNKGNFPGRFSGRQFSNSRSEMNVSTLELGDSALYLCASTLTGGFRAGELFFGEGSRLTVL.